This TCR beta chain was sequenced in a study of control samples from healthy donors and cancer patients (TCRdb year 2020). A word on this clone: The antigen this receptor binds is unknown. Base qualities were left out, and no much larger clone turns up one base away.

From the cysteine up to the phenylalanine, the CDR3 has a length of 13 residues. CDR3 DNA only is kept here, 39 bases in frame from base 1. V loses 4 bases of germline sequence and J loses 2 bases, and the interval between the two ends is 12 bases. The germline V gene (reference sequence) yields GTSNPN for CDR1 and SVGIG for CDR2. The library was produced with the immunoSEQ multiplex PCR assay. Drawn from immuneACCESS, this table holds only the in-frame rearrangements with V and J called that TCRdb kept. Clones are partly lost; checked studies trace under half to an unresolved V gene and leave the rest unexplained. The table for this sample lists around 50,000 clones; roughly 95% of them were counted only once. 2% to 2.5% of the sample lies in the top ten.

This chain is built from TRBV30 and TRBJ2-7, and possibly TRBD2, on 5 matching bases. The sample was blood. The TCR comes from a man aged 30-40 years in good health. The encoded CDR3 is CAWKVRATYEQYF. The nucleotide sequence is TGTGCCTGGAAGGTGCGGGCCACCTACGAGCAGTACTTC. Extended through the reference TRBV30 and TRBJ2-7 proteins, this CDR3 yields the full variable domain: SQTIHQWPATLVQPVGSPLSLECTVEGTSNPNLYWYRQAAGRGLQLLFYSVGIGQISSEVPQNLSASRPQDRQFILSSKKLLLSDSGFYLCAWKVRATYEQYFGPGTRLTVT.